This TCR beta chain was sequenced during a study of T cell responses to AZD1222 COVID-19 vaccine. Whole-study findings and limits: A mostly white British donor set with more females was recruited, and clonal diversity was possibly underestimated. The study identified only 6 or 7 AZD1222 recipients as seropositive at baseline. The span of vaccine-associated CD4 TCRs extended across spike, with dominance at 160-218 and 743-854.

About this clone: The antigen is unknown.

The CDR3 runs to 18 residues. V gave up 0 bases and J gave up 8 bases; unmatched junction bases: 16. CDR1 is SGDLS and CDR2 is YYNGEE in the germline V gene. Only in-frame clones appear in the TCRdb table, and some are missing; sequencing was by immunoSEQ multiplex PCR. The table records over 150,000 clones, roughly 94% of them present only once. The sequence was obtained from an adult in good health. The chain uses TRBV9 and TRBJ2-1; 8 nucleotides align to TRBD2. The source was peripheral blood, collected on day 0 of MenACWY control vaccination. CDR3 sequence (DNA): TGTGCCAGCAGCGTAGCTCTGTTTAGTGTAGCGGGATCAGATGAGCAGTTCTTC. Amino acid sequence: CASSVALFSVAGSDEQFF.